The rows below give T cell receptor beta chains drawn from one sample of a study of blood T cell repertoires in COVID-19. The data were produced by immunoSEQ multiplex PCR, yet TCRdb's version contains in-frame clones alone and is incomplete. Among 60,000 or so clones listed, roughly 90% were seen once. Sequencing was performed on peripheral blood. Receptors were obtained from a human donor with active COVID-19. The donor label of this sample is uncertain. CDR3s include the opening cysteine and the closing phenylalanine or tryptophan.

v_call	j_call	cdr3_aa
TRBV6-4	TRBJ2-3	CASSPTSGDTDTQYF
TRBV6-4	TRBJ2-1	CASSGDSSREQFF
TRBV19	TRBJ1-5	CASSIAGGSNQPQHF
TRBV20-1	TRBJ2-4	CSASFSDIQYF
TRBV19	TRBJ1-5	CASSTRWGQAGNQPQHF
TRBV18	TRBJ2-3	CASSTGTSGTDTQYF
TRBV4-1	TRBJ2-7	CASSQDSLDEQYF
TRBV6-5	TRBJ2-7	CASSSRQDYEQYF
TRBV19	TRBJ1-5	CASSIGSRGMGQPQHF
TRBV5-4	TRBJ2-1	CASAGTGGIRGHNEQFF
TRBV9	TRBJ2-7	CASSVAGGYYEQYF
TRBV28	TRBJ2-7	CASTSASGSSGIKQYF
TRBV18	TRBJ2-7	CASSPPSGPNEQYF
TRBV6-5	TRBJ2-2	CASNPQGNTGELFF
TRBV5-1	TRBJ2-1	CASRQDSGQFF
TRBV27	TRBJ1-5	CASSSNRGGNQPQHF
TRBV5-1	TRBJ1-1	CASSQGGTEAFF
TRBV5-4	TRBJ2-1	CASSFGQGSYNEQFF
TRBV4-1	TRBJ2-2	CASSRNPGQDTGELFF
TRBV7-9	TRBJ1-1	CASEAPVYTEAFF
TRBV5-6	TRBJ2-3	CASSFLSGGFSSTDTQYF
TRBV5-1	TRBJ1-2	CASSFNRGKDYGYTF
TRBV7-2	TRBJ1-2	CASSLRGTGYGYTF
TRBV30	TRBJ2-3	CARTGLSSTDTQYF
TRBV28	TRBJ1-2	CASSSTGTGTYGYTF
TRBV7-2	TRBJ1-4	CASSLIGDNEKLFF
TRBV12-3/TRBV12-4	TRBJ1-1	CASSWAPRTEAFF
TRBV3-1/TRBV3-2	TRBJ2-3	CASSPPGLAGGPTDTQYF
TRBV27	TRBJ1-6	CASRGPGSPLHF
TRBV11-3	TRBJ2-5	CASSSRGQETQYF
TRBV7-9	TRBJ2-3	CASSLGYRSTDTQYF
TRBV14	TRBJ1-1	CASSPWTGWSTEAFF
TRBV28	TRBJ1-6	CASSTGQGDYSPLHF
TRBV27	TRBJ2-2	CASRARTGGKAGELFF
TRBV7-9	TRBJ1-2	CASSLRTDRGYTF
TRBV5-1	TRBJ2-2	CASKTTSGDGGAGELFF
TRBV5-4	TRBJ2-3	CASSLGGTGADTQYF
TRBV4-1	TRBJ1-5	CASSVDPGGNQPQHF
TRBV7-2	TRBJ2-1	CASSLSGLAGGLNEQFF
TRBV11-2	TRBJ2-1	CASSPVGGEQFF
TRBV2	TRBJ2-1	CASSEEGTGGGNEQFF
TRBV7-9	TRBJ1-1	CASSYGAGGPEAFF
TRBV4-2	TRBJ1-4	CASSQEGATGGNEKLFF
TRBV27	TRBJ1-1	CASRGQGRNTEAFF
TRBV7-9	TRBJ1-6	CASRGDRGDSPLHF
TRBV29-1	TRBJ2-7	CSVPGQGNEQYF
TRBV5-4	TRBJ2-3	CASSSPGGPKYF